These 8 T cell receptor beta chains came from one sample sequenced in a study of identical twins. In TCRdb, the 5' RACE reads were re-called with MiXCR into one record per CDR3 protein. Among 690,000 or so distinct CDR3 sequences listed, over 8.5% were seen once. These sequences were also reported in another study, on yellow fever vaccine responses in identical twins.

Sequencing was carried out using PBMCs. Receptor source: a woman aged 18-30 years in good health.

The J gene is TRBJ2-5, the V gene TRBV12-3 or TRBV12-4; a weak D match, TRBD1 (6 bases). Trimming left V 2 bases short and J 5 bases short, with 12 bases between. The CDR3 covers 14 residues. The CDR3 DNA is TGTGCCAGCAGTTTACAGGGGCCAGGGGAGACCCAGTACTTC. Translated: CASSLQGPGETQYF.

This clonotype was observed many times. The chain recombines TRBV7-2 with TRBJ2-3; no firm D call. Germline assignment: CDR1 SGHTA and CDR2 FQGNSA. V shed 1 base and J shed 2 bases, with 13 bases lying between them. This CDR3 has 16 amino acids. The CDR3 nucleotides are TGTGCCAGCAGCTTAGTTGGTGCGCGGTACACAGATACGCAGTATTTT. Amino acids: CASSLVGARYTDTQYF.

The V call is TRBV15, the J call TRBJ2-4; 9 nucleotides line up with TRBD1. Germline lookup yields CDR1 LNHNV and CDR2 YYDKDF (reference sequence). This CDR3 is 15 amino acids long. J lost 8 bases, V lost 3 bases, and 8 bases had no gene match. CDR3 region: CATSSPQGAGDIQYF. The CDR3 DNA is TGTGCCACCAGCAGCCCACAGGGGGCGGGTGACATTCAGTACTTC.

The chain is built from TRBV29-1 and TRBJ2-7, with 10 bases identical to TRBD1. The CDR3 length is 17 residues. Germline loops: CDR1 SQVTM, CDR2 ANQGSEA. Trimming removed 7 bases from V and 1 base from J; junction bases left unmatched: 16. CDR3 loop: CSARGGQGSLRSYEQYF. CDR3 nucleotide sequence: TGCAGCGCCCGGGGGGGACAGGGGTCGCTCCGGTCCTACGAGCAGTACTTC.

The chain uses TRBV18 and TRBJ2-3; the D is unclear. This CDR3 spans 13 amino acids. CDR1 KGHSH and CDR2 LQKENI come from the germline V gene. V lost 0 bases, J lost 6 bases, and 7 bases lay in between. The CDR3, as DNA: TGTGCCAGCTCACCACCTACCTCGGATACGCAGTATTTT. This sequence encodes CASSPPTSDTQYF.

This clonotype was recorded a few times. The rearrangement uses TRBV12-3 or TRBV12-4 and TRBJ2-2; 8 bases align to TRBD1. CDR3 length equals 16 residues. V was clipped by 2 bases and J by 5 bases; unmatched bases: 7. The CDR3 here is CASSLIRTGWTGELFF. CDR3 DNA sequence: TGTGCCAGCAGTTTAATCCGGACAGGGTGGACCGGGGAGCTGTTTTTT.

The table lists this clonotype with many counts. The chain is built from TRBV9 and TRBJ2-5; D gene ambiguous. From germline, CDR1 is SGDLS and CDR2 YYNGEE. This CDR3 contains 14 residues. The V and J ends lost 0 bases and 4 bases respectively, with 10 bases between them. CDR3 in amino acids: CASSVGLDLETQYF. The CDR3 bases are TGTGCCAGCAGCGTAGGGCTAGATCTAGAGACCCAGTACTTC.

The sample holds many counts of this clonotype. The rearrangement joins TRBV12-5 to TRBJ1-2; D is unresolved. V was cut by 4 bases and J by 2 bases, with 2 bases left in between. The CDR3 contains 11 residues. CDR1 and CDR2 (germline): LGHNT, FRNRAP. CDR3 nucleotide sequence: TGTGCTAGTGGTTGGAACTATGGCTACACCTTC. It codes for CASGWNYGYTF.